The source of this TCR beta chain is a study of CD8 T cells in Susac syndrome. The authors carried out high-throughput sequencing of TCR beta. They applied it to CD8+ and CD4+ T cells obtained from blood. Fulfillment of recently defined diagnostic criteria for definite or probable disease was shown by the patients with Susac syndrome. TEMRA cells were enriched by FACS, while CD8+ and CD4+ T cells were obtained through a negative isolation that was performed magnetically. When the RNA was reverse transcribed, random hexamers were used with an input of 0.5 to 1 ug. Amplification of TCR beta CDR3 used immunoSEQ multiplex PCR across 54 Vbeta and 13 Jbeta. Via MiXCR, TCRdb re-called the immunoSEQ multiplex PCR reads, giving one row per CDR3 protein. The table lists about 140,000 distinct CDR3 sequences, over 90% of them singletons, with roughly 0.15% in the top ten. With 0 bases clipped from V and 6 bases from J, the junction kept 2 bases outside the gene matches. Germline assignment: CDR1 LGHNA and CDR2 YSLEER. The CDR3 is 15 amino acids.

The origin of this receptor is a human donor with Susac syndrome. The chain has TRBV4-3 and TRBJ1-4, with TRBD1 matching over 9 bases. Sample: CD4+ T cells from PBMCs. For the CDR3, the DNA is TGCGCCAGCAGCCAAGAGGGACAGGGTGATGAAAAACTGTTTTTT. Translated, it gives CASSQEGQGDEKLFF.